This TCR beta chain was sequenced for a study of human T cells and chemical hapten exposure. Study findings and constraints: Relative to control repertoires, expanded TCRs gave rise to significantly more large CDR3 similarity clusters.

Time point noted: patch test 2, 6 weeks after DPC sensitization. Treatment denoted: therapeutic diphenylcyclopropenone sensitization with weekly scalp DPC. Blood, whole and unfractionated, served as the source for total RNA extraction. There are a few counts of this clonotype. The antigen remains undetermined. The V end lost 3 bases, the J end lost 6 bases, and 12 bases lay between the germline ends. Per germline, CDR1 KGHDR and CDR2 SFDVKD. This CDR3 has 14 residues. One entry per CDR3 protein results from TCRdb running MiXCR on the RACE reads. This sample has around 360,000 distinct CDR3 sequences, with more than 5% found just once.

Source: whole blood, taken in connection with sensitization to the hapten diphenylcyclopropenone (DPC). The chain is built from TRBV24-1 and TRBJ2-3; the D is unclear. The clonotype originates from a woman under 30 with alopecia areata. Some clones in this sample may be carry-over from other donors' samples. CDR3 in DNA: TGTGCCACCAGTGATCCCCGGACCGACGATACGCAGTATTTT. This gives the protein CATSDPRTDDTQYF.